This entry lists 27 T cell receptor beta chains sequenced from one sample in a study of blood T cell repertoires in COVID-19. The protocol was immunoSEQ multiplex PCR, while the TCRdb copy is restricted to in-frame clones and leaves out a portion. The table lists fewer than 200,000 clones, approximately 87% of them singletons. Material for sequencing was PBMCs or T cells enriched from blood (not recorded which). The source is a woman aged 45-60 years who had recovered from COVID-19.

A single count supports this clone. CDR3 protein: CASGLAGSYNEQFF. The CDR3 DNA reads TGTGCCAGCGGTTTAGCGGGGTCCTACAATGAGCAGTTCTTC. The gene calls are TRBV11-3 and TRBJ2-1, with 8 nucleotides matching TRBD2. In germline, CDR1 is SGHNT, CDR2 YENEEA. CDR3 length: 14 amino acids. Germline trimming cut 8 bases from V and 1 base from J; bases unmatched to any gene: 4.

This chain joins TRBV18 and TRBJ1-1, with 8 nucleotides matching TRBD1. From germline, CDR1 is KGHSH and CDR2 LQKENI. V lost 3 bases and J lost 0; bases outside the gene matches: 12. The CDR3 runs 18 residues. The CDR3 loop reads CASSPGTGKSQMNTEAFF. The CDR3 bases are TGTGCCAGCTCACCCGGGACAGGAAAGAGTCAGATGAACACTGAAGCTTTCTTT.

This chain links TRBV7-2 with TRBJ2-5; TRBD2 matches 11 bases. This CDR3 is built from 15 residues. Trimming at V came to 3 bases and at J to 5 bases, leaving 5 bases not matched to a gene. The germline gives CDR1 SGHTA, CDR2 FQGNSA. CDR3 loop: CASSFTSGSGETQYF. CDR3 bases: TGTGCCAGCAGCTTTACTAGCGGGAGCGGCGAGACCCAGTACTTC.

This chain connects TRBV12-1 to TRBJ1-2; TRBD1 reflects the table's D call only, with no check against the DNA. TRBV12-1 has pseudogene status. The CDR3 loop spans 13 amino acids. The CDR3, as DNA: TGTGCCAGCACTGGGACACCTCAGCGGGGCTACACCTTC. Its protein is CASTGTPQRGYTF.

This clone was counted once. The chain carries TRBV7-9 and TRBJ2-7; TRBD2 is a possible D gene (5 bases). Germline V gene sequence: CDR1 SEHNR, CDR2 FQNEAQ (reference sequence). This CDR3 spans 14 amino acids. The germline V and J ends were trimmed by 5 bases and 6 bases, with 17 bases remaining between them. The chain's CDR3 is CASSRGDAAGEQYV. The CDR3 DNA sequence: TGTGCCAGCAGCCGGGGTGACGCCGCGGGCGAGCAGTACGTC.

The rearrangement joins TRBV12-5 to TRBJ1-3; D is ambiguous. CDR3 length: 12 residues. Germline V gives CDR1 LGHNT, CDR2 FRNRAP. Deletions cut 2 bases from V and 3 bases from J, with 2 bases between. CDR3 DNA: TGTGCTAGTGGTTTGCGTGGAAACACCATATATTTT. Its protein product is CASGLRGNTIYF.

Only a few counts were recorded for this clone. V usage is TRBV2 and J usage is TRBJ2-7, with 14 bases fitting TRBD2. This CDR3 is built from 14 residues. V dropped 4 bases and J dropped 7; count of bases not matched to a gene: 3. Per germline, CDR1 SNHLY and CDR2 FYNNEI. For the CDR3, the DNA is TGTGCCAGCAGTGGGACTAGCGGGAGGAGAGAGCAGTACGTC. Translated: CASSGTSGRREQYV.

This clone was counted between two and nine times. The CDR3 DNA reads as TGTGCCTGGATTCAGGTTCGAGCTAACTATGGCTACACCTTC. Protein sequence: CAWIQVRANYGYTF. The V call is TRBV30, the J call TRBJ1-2; D call uncertain. Germline loops: CDR1 GTSNPN, CDR2 SVGIG (reference sequence). The V and J ends lost 4 bases and 0 bases respectively, with 12 bases between them. The CDR3 covers 14 residues.

As DNA, the CDR3 is TGTGCCAGCAGCCCATTTAACCTTCGATCCGGAGGGCGAGCTTTCTTT. Translating gives CASSPFNLRSGGRAFF. The rearrangement links TRBV3-1 (or the pseudogene TRBV3-2) to TRBJ1-1; no firm D call. This CDR3 region has 16 residues. Per germline, CDR1 LGHDT and CDR2 YNNKEL (reference sequence). V was clipped by 4 bases and J by 10 bases, with 25 bases between them.

This clone was seen once. The chain joins TRBV2 to TRBJ2-7; the match to TRBD1 covers 7 bases. The CDR3 consists of 13 residues. Germline V lookup: CDR1 SNHLY, CDR2 FYNNEI. V shed 6 bases and J 3 bases; nucleotides not matched to a gene: 5. CDR3 sequence (DNA): TGTGCCAGCAGAGCCGGACAGGACTACGAGCAGTACGTC. Translation gives CASRAGQDYEQYV.

To note about this clone: Other DNA sequences in the same sample also yield this CDR3. CDR3 amino acids: CASSPSGNTEAFF. The DNA for the CDR3 is TGTGCCAGCTCACCTTCGGGGAACACTGAAGCTTTCTTT. The chain carries TRBV18 and TRBJ1-1; no definite D call. Germline V CDR1 and CDR2: KGHSH, LQKENI. The V and J ends lost 3 bases and 1 base respectively, with 6 bases between them. CDR3 size: 13 residues.

The rearrangement joins TRBV10-3 to TRBJ1-1; possible D gene TRBD1, 5 bases. V lost 5 bases to trimming and J lost 2 bases, with 12 bases between them. This CDR3 has 14 amino acids. Germline assignment: CDR1 ENHRY and CDR2 SYGVKD. The CDR3: CAISPGTGNTEAFF. The CDR3 region has the DNA TGTGCCATCAGTCCCGGGACTGGAAACACTGAAGCTTTCTTT.

This clone was picked up one time. V gene TRBV18 combines with J gene TRBJ2-1, with 16 bases lining up with TRBD2. This CDR3 contains 17 residues. CDR1 KGHSH and CDR2 LQKENI come from the germline V gene. The junction had 6 bases not matched to a gene; V was cut back by 3 bases and J by 7 bases. Here the CDR3 reads CASSPRGTSGRGNEQFF. CDR3 nucleotides: TGTGCCAGCTCACCCCGTGGGACTAGCGGGAGGGGTAATGAGCAGTTCTTC.

The J gene is TRBJ1-5, the V gene TRBV3-1 (or the pseudogene TRBV3-2), with TRBD1 matching over 7 bases. CDR1 LGHDT and CDR2 YNNKEL come from the germline V gene (reference sequence). V shed 6 bases and J 5 bases; nucleotides not matched to a gene: 10. The CDR3 totals 15 residues. The chain's CDR3 is CASSRTGGGDQPQHF. The CDR3 nucleotides read TGTGCCAGCAGTCGGACAGGAGGGGGAGATCAGCCCCAGCATTTT.

The chain joins TRBV6-5 to TRBJ1-3, with TRBD1 identical over 9 bases. Germline lookup yields CDR1 MNHEY and CDR2 SVGAGI. The CDR3 is 14 residues long. The V gene end was trimmed by 5 bases and the J gene end by 5 bases; junction bases not matched to a gene: 4. This chain's CDR3 is CASSPGTGRNTIYF. The DNA for the CDR3 is TGTGCCAGCAGTCCAGGGACAGGGAGAAACACCATATATTTT.

This sequence joins TRBV5-1 and TRBJ2-1; no clear D gene. The CDR3 contains 13 residues. The V end was cut by 4 bases, the J end by 7 bases, with 12 bases between. Germline lookup yields CDR1 SGHRS and CDR2 YFSETQ. The chain's CDR3 is CASSALPSNEQFF. Written as DNA, the CDR3 is TGCGCCAGCAGCGCCCTTCCTAGTAATGAGCAGTTCTTC. The whole variable domain, remainder taken from reference TRBV5-1 and TRBJ2-1, is KAGVTQTPRYLIKTRGQQVTLSCSPISGHRSVSWYQQTPGQGLQFLFEYFSETQRNKGNFPGRFSGRQFSNSRSEMNVSTLELGDSALYLCASSALPSNEQFFGPGTRLTVL.

The gene calls are TRBV7-9 and TRBJ1-5; TRBD1 is a possible D gene (5 bases). CDR1 SEHNR and CDR2 FQNEAQ come from the germline V gene (reference sequence). V lost 5 bases and J 1 base, leaving 12 bases between the germline ends. The CDR3 loop spans 15 amino acids. This CDR3 is CASSALGGSNQPQHF. Here the CDR3 DNA reads TGTGCCAGCAGCGCCCTCGGGGGGAGCAATCAGCCCCAGCATTTT.

V and J are TRBV9 and TRBJ2-5, with D unclear. Per germline, CDR1 SGDLS and CDR2 YYNGEE. V gave up 0 bases and J gave up 2 bases, with 5 bases separating them. The CDR3 runs to 13 residues. The CDR3 sequence is CASSVDGQETQYF. The CDR3 coding sequence is TGTGCCAGCAGCGTAGACGGTCAAGAGACCCAGTACTTC.

The J gene is TRBJ1-1, the V gene TRBV5-6, with D perhaps matching TRBD1 (6 bases). Germline V gives CDR1 SGHDT, CDR2 YYEEEE. The CDR3 contains 13 residues. The V gene lost 2 bases and the J gene lost 6 bases, with 11 bases spanning the gap. The CDR3 DNA reads TGTGCCAGCAGCTTTGAGGCAGGGGCTGAAGCTTTCTTT. It specifies CASSFEAGAEAFF.

This chain joins TRBV7-9 and TRBJ1-2; 7 positions match TRBD1. After removal of 4 bases from V and 5 bases from J, the junction contained 7 bases not matched to a gene. CDR3 size: 14 residues. Per the germline V gene, CDR1 is SEHNR and CDR2 is FQNEAQ (reference sequence). CDR3 sequence reads: CASSSGQIIYGYTF. For the CDR3, the DNA is TGTGCCAGCAGCTCGGGACAGATCATATATGGCTACACCTTC. Variable domain in full (rest from reference TRBV7-9 and TRBJ1-2): DTGVSQNPRHKITKRGQNVTFRCDPISEHNRLYWYRQTLGQGPEFLTYFQNEAQLEKSRLLSDRFSAERPKGSFSTLEIQRTEQGDSAMYLCASSSGQIIYGYTFGSGTRLTVV.

The V call is TRBV5-4, the J call TRBJ1-3; TRBD1 aligns across 8 bases. Germline lookup yields CDR1 SGHNT and CDR2 YYREEE (reference sequence). The CDR3 extends over 13 amino acids. Losses at the gene ends were 4 bases for V and 8 bases for J; bases not matched to a gene: 5. CDR3 residues: CASSQGQGYTIYF. In DNA form, the CDR3 reads TGTGCCAGCAGCCAAGGACAGGGATACACCATATATTTT.

This clone occurred once. Other DNA variants within this sample encode the same CDR3. The chain's CDR3 is CASSPPGQGGEKLFF. The DNA of the CDR3 is TGTGCCAGCTCACCACCGGGACAGGGCGGTGAAAAACTGTTTTTT. This rearrangement joins TRBV18 to TRBJ1-4; 9 bases agree with TRBD1. In germline, CDR1 is KGHSH, CDR2 LQKENI. With 0 bases clipped from V and 7 bases from J, the junction kept 3 bases outside the gene matches. This CDR3 comprises 15 residues.

V usage is TRBV5-1 and J usage is TRBJ2-3, with 9 bases lining up with TRBD2. CDR1 is SGHRS, CDR2 YFSETQ, per germline. V trimming: 7 bases; J trimming: 2 bases; junction bases outside the gene matches: 11. The CDR3 is made up of 16 amino acids. The CDR3 DNA is TGCGCCAGCGCCCTTAGAGCGGGGGGACCCACAGATACGCAGTATTTT. This encodes CASALRAGGPTDTQYF.

J is TRBJ1-6 and V is TRBV6-5; 7 bases are shared with TRBD1. The CDR3 consists of 16 residues. The trim removed 0 bases at V and 14 bases at J, leaving 13 bases unmatched. In germline, CDR1 is MNHEY, CDR2 SVGAGI. The CDR3 loop is CASSYSAQGPYSALHF. DNA for the CDR3: TGTGCCAGCAGTTACTCGGCACAGGGGCCGTATTCGGCCCTCCACTTT.

The V and J genes are TRBV28 and TRBJ1-5; no firm D call. The ends were cut back, 2 bases at V and 5 bases at J, with 13 bases in the middle. CDR1 is MDHEN and CDR2 is SYDVKM in the germline V gene. This CDR3 contains 15 residues. CDR3: CASSLPHSGDQPQHF. The DNA of the CDR3 is TGTGCCAGCAGTTTACCCCATTCCGGGGATCAGCCCCAGCATTTT.

The chain links TRBV28 to TRBJ1-3; possibly TRBD1 for D (6 bases). The CDR3 extends over 14 amino acids. Germline lookup yields CDR1 MDHEN and CDR2 SYDVKM. Trimming took 5 bases from V and 4 from J, leaving 12 bases between them. The CDR3 region has the DNA TGTGCCAGCAGTCTCAACAGGGTCGGAAACACCATATATTTT. Its translation is CASSLNRVGNTIYF.

This rearrangement joins TRBV5-6 to TRBJ2-7, with TRBD2 matching over 10 bases. The germline CDR1 and CDR2 sequences are SGHDT and YYEEEE. J lost 2 bases, V lost 0 bases, and 2 bases had no gene match. CDR3 size: 15 residues. CDR3 protein: CASSLGTSGPYEQYV. Here the CDR3 DNA reads TGTGCCAGCAGCTTGGGGACTAGCGGCCCCTACGAGCAGTACGTC.